This T cell receptor (beta chain) comes out of a study of regulatory T cells in long-lasting Graves disease. Study outcomes and limitations: Newly diagnosed Graves' patients exceeded persistent ones in TCR diversity. Persistent cases favored TRBV28, TRBJ1-2 and TRBJ2-5.

Remarks on this clonotype: Its target is unknown.

TCR beta libraries were built with iRepertoire HTBI primers and Arm-PCR of CDR3 regions. Each CDR3 protein gets one entry after TCRdb re-called the multiplex PCR reads with MiXCR. The sample has about 470,000 distinct CDR3 sequences, under 25% seen once. The CDR3 totals 12 residues. CDR1 and CDR2 from the germline V gene are SGHAT and FQNNGV. The ends were cut back, 4 bases at V and 7 bases at J, with 11 bases in the middle. Time point noted: persistent/refractory GD, antithyroid drugs over 5 years with positive TRAb. The authors made the TCR library using RNA they extracted from PBMCs. An endocrinology department in Xi'an, China, recruited the patients. A blood draw put around 9.3 milliliters of peripheral blood into EDTA tubes.

The chain carries TRBV11-2 and TRBJ2-7; D is undetermined. The input for sequencing was peripheral blood mononuclear cells (PBMCs), taken when the disease was refractory, from a patient treated with antithyroid drugs. The sequence was obtained from a female donor with Graves disease. CDR3 nucleotide sequence: TGTGCCAGCAGCTCCCCACCTCGGGAGCAGTACTTC. The encoded protein is CASSSPPREQYF.